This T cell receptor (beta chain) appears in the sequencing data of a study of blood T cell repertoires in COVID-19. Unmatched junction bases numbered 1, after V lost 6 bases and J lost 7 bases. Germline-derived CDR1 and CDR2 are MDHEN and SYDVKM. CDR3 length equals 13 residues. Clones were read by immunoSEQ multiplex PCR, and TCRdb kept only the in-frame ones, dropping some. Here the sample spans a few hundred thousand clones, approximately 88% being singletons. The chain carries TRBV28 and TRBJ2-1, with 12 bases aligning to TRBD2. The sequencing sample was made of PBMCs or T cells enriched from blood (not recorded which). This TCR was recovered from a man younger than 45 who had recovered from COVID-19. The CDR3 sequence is CASRLAGGNEQFF. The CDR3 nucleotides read TGTGCCAGCAGGCTAGCGGGGGGGAATGAGCAGTTCTTC. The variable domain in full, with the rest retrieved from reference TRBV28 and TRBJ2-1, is DVKVTQSSRYLVKRTGEKVFLECVQDMDHENMFWYRQDPGLGLRLIYFSYDVKMKEKGDIPEGYSVSREKKERFSLILESASTNQTSMYLCASRLAGGNEQFFGPGTRLTVL.